The sequence of this T cell receptor beta chain was determined in a study of naive and memory T cell subsets (dated by TCRdb to 2015 to 2018). In the study overall: Sorted naive and memory T cell subsets from peripheral blood were analyzed in the study using a UMI-based, open-source pipeline for TCR alpha and beta sequencing. The functional CMV T cell responses agreed completely with IgG serology results. RNA was DNase-treated and reverse transcribed with TCR constant-region primers, mostly using SuperScript III. Beyond this particular receptor, the publication reports: Gini index rose and Shannon and inverse Simpson diversity fell from naive through CM, EM and EMRA in both CD4 and CD8 cells. Naive repertoires, especially CD8, contained a few larger clonotypes, possibly memory cells re-expressing CD45RA. No ground truth was available to validate the repertoire findings for the naive and memory subsets. RNA-based TCR counts may be affected by expression changes linked to T cell activation and differentiation. Following error correction, more than 85% of naive TCR sequences occurred only once, which made naive abundance distributions much steeper than those of memory subsets. Each clonotype was defined as a single alpha or beta chain sequence rather than as a paired alpha/beta receptor. TCR abundance followed a power law whose exponent differed between naive and memory subsets but was consistent across the three individuals.

In the germline V gene, CDR1 corresponds to SGHDN and CDR2 to FVKESK. There are 15 amino acids in the CDR3, from cysteine to phenylalanine inclusive. The kept DNA is CDR3 alone, 45 bases in frame from the first base. V is clipped by 0 bases and J by 7 bases, and the sequence between their germline boundaries is 13 bases long. TCR alpha and beta chain libraries were amplified separately from the second PCR step onward. To determine each donor's CMV status, fresh PBMCs were stimulated overnight with CMV viral lysate, and IFNgamma production from CD4+ T cells was then assessed. CD4 T cells were positively selected using Miltenyi beads, after which CD8 T cells were positively selected from the CD4-negative fraction. After staining for CD3, CD4, CD8, CD45RA, CD27 and a live/dead dye, cells were sorted on a BD Aria II into four subsets based on CD45RA and CD27. A few healthy volunteers provided blood, and the blood of each volunteer was split into CD4 and CD8 T cells and then into four differentiation subsets. Roughly 130 ml of peripheral blood was collected from each donor, and PBMC were isolated by Ficoll-Paque PLUS density-gradient centrifugation. The sorted cells were lysed in RLT buffer, after which RNA was extracted using a Qiagen RNeasy kit and kept at -80 degrees C.

This clonotype was seen more than once but under ten times. No antigen is known for it. The record has no base qualities; no much larger clone is one base away. Receptor amplification or capture employed UMI-ligation and nested PCR. The beta constant-region primer consisted of an equimolar mixture of two oligonucleotides that together covered TRBC1 and TRBC2. The ligated cDNA went through four rounds of PCR with nested alpha and beta constant-region primers together with the SP2 primer. T4 RNA ligase 1 ligated a single-stranded oligonucleotide carrying the SP2 primer and a 12-nucleotide UMI to the cDNA 3' end. The ligation reaction was incubated at 16°C for about 20-24 hours. To avoid over-amplification, PCR2 was usually performed as a SYBR Green qPCR and halted once a predetermined threshold was reached. Apart from the first purification, every purification step used Agencourt AMPure XP magnetic beads. Libraries were quantified by Qubit and checked on a TapeStation, where a main peak was expected near 650 bp. Pooled libraries were sequenced on an Illumina MiSeq with v2 2x251 paired-end kits, typically giving roughly 0.9-2.3 million reads per sample. Each sample was pooled at 4 nM, and about 4.5-7% PhiX was included to help cluster recognition. In the authors' own workflow: Decombinator assigned V and J genes to Demultiplexor-processed FASTQ reads by tag matching, allowing a single base-pair mismatch. UMIs were used by Collapsinator to correct both sequencing errors and frequency errors arising from PCR heterogeneity. CDR3Translator translated TCRs and extracted CDR3s from the conserved cysteine to the FGXG phenylalanine, flagging non-productive sequences. Repertoires were subsampled to equal numbers of UMI-defined TCRs before Gini, Shannon entropy and inverse Simpson indices were calculated. Within the linear range, a power law was fitted by maximum likelihood to the distributions of clonotype abundance. For one naive CD8 sample, the pipeline and MIGEC produced similar UMI counts, unique TCR numbers and clonal distributions. In one analysis, naive TCRs also found in any memory subset of the same donor were removed from the naive repertoire. A set of several thousand CMV-associated CDR3 sequences, compiled from VDJdb and a published dataset, was used to search the repertoires. TCRdb cleaned the public reads at Q25 with fastp, built clones with MiXCR and kept in-frame beta chains. CDR3 protein sequences are deduplicated, and each keeps its most common genes and DNA. The V and J calls follow TCRdb's processing rather than the paper's. The sample table lists 140,000 to 150,000 distinct CDR3 sequences, 20% to 25% of them with a count of one. In total, the top ten clones hold about 0.11% of the sample.

This clonotype was sampled from a human donor in good health. The chain links TRBV14 with TRBJ2-1; TRBD1 is a weak D gene call, 6 bases matching. Material for sequencing was naive CD4+ T cells from blood. The cell subset or site label here, explained by the study, means: naive T cells, CD45RA high CD27+. The DNA reads as follows: TGTGCCAGCAGCCAAGACTTCAAAAGGGGGAATGAGCAGTTCTTC. Translated, it gives CASSQDFKRGNEQFF. Extended through the reference TRBV14 and TRBJ2-1 proteins, this CDR3 yields the full variable domain: EAGVTQFPSHSVIEKGQTVTLRCDPISGHDNLYWYRRVMGKEIKFLLHFVKESKQDESGMPNNRFLAERTGGTYSTLKVQPAELEDSGVYFCASSQDFKRGNEQFFGPGTRLTVL.